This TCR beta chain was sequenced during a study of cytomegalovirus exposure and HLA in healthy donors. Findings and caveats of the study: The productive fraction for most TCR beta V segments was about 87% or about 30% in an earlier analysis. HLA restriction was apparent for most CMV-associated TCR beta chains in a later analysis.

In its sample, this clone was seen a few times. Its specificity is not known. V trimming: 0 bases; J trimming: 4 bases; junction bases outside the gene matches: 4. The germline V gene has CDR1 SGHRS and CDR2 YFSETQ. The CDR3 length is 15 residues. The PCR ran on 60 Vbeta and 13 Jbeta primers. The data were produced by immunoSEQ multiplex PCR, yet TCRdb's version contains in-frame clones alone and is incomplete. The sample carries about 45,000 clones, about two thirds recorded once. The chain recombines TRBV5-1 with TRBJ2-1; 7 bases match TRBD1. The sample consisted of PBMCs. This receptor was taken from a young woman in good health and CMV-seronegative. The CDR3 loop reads CASSLEGAEYNEQFF. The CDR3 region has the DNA TGCGCCAGCAGCTTGGAGGGGGCAGAGTACAATGAGCAGTTCTTC.